This TCR beta chain was observed in a study of regulatory T cells in long-lasting Graves disease. Study findings and constraints: Fewer public clonotypes were shared by new patients (over 950) than by persistent patients (2,741).

Building the TCR beta libraries relied on iRepertoire HTBI primers, and CDR3 regions underwent Arm-PCR. In the study's own analysis: The samples yielded some 62 TRBV and more than eleven TRBJ segments. TCRdb re-analysed the multiplex PCR reads in MiXCR, keeping a single row per CDR3 protein. The V and J calls come from TCRdb's annotation, not from the publication. The table records roughly 500,000 distinct CDR3 sequences, roughly 15% of them present only once. Documented time point: newly diagnosed GD, antithyroid drugs for less than 3 months. The TCR library was made from RNA that had been extracted from PBMCs in TRIzol. This clonotype appeared a few times. What it binds is not known. A read error may be the cause here, since a much bigger clone is one base away. The CDR3 does not end in the conserved phenylalanine or tryptophan, so this is likely a read error. This same sample was also taken into another study, of T cells in Graves' hyperthyroidism and ophthalmopathy. As that study records: The TCR CDR3 was amplified in a first-round RT-PCR using the HTBI primer set. Most clonotypes expanded in the thyroid (above 0.001) were also present in blood.

This sequence was found in a woman aged 50 to 60 with Graves disease. The material sequenced was peripheral blood mononuclear cells (PBMCs), taken at new diagnosis, from a patient treated with antithyroid drugs.

The CDR3 is CASSRRGRPGELFL. CDR3 in DNA: TGTGCCAGCAGCCGCAGGGGGCGCCCCGGGGAGCTGTTTCTT. The J gene is TRBJ2-2, the V gene TRBV11-2; TRBD1 agrees at 8 bases. The CDR3 has 14 amino acids. V was pared by 5 bases and J by 6 bases, with 5 bases of the junction left unmatched. Per germline, CDR1 SGHAT and CDR2 FQNNGV.